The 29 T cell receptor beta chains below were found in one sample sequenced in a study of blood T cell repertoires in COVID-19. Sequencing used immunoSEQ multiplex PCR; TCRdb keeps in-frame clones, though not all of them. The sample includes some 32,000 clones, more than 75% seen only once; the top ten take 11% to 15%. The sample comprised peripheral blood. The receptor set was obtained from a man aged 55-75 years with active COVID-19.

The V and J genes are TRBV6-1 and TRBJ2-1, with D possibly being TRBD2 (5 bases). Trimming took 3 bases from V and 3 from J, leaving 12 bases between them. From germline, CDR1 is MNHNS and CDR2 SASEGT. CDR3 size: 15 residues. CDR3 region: CASSEFTRDYNEQFF. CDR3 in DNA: TGTGCCAGCAGTGAGTTTACTAGAGACTACAATGAGCAGTTCTTC.

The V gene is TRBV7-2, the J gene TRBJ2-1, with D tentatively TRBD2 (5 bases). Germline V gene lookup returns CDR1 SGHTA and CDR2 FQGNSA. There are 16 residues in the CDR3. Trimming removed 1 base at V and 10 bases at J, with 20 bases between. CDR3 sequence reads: CASSLVASRRSGEQFF. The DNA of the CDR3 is TGTGCCAGCAGCTTAGTTGCTAGCCGGAGGAGTGGGGAGCAGTTCTTC.

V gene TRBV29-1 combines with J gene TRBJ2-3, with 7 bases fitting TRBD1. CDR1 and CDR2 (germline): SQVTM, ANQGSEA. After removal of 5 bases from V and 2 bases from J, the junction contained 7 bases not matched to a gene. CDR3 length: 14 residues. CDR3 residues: CSVPGQEDTDTQYF. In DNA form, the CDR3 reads TGCAGCGTTCCCGGACAGGAAGACACAGATACGCAGTATTTT.

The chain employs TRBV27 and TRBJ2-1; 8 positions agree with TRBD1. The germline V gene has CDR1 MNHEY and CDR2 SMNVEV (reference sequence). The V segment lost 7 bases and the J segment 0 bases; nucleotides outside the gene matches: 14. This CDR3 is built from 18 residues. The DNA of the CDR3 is TGTGCCAGCATTCCCACCAACAGGGGGGCGAGCTCCTACAATGAGCAGTTCTTC. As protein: CASIPTNRGASSYNEQFF.

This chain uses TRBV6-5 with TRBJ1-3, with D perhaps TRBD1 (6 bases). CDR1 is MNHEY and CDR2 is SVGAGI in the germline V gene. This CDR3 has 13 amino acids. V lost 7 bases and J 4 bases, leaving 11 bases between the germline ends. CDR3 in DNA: TGTGCCAGCAATGCCGGGACAGGAAACACCATATATTTT. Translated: CASNAGTGNTIYF.

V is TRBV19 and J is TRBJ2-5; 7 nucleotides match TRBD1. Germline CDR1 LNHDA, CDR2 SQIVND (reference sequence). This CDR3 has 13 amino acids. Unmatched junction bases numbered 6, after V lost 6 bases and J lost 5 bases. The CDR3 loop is CASSDRVYETQYF. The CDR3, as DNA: TGTGCCAGTAGCGACAGGGTATACGAGACCCAGTACTTC. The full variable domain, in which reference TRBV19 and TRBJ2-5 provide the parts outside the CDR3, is DGGITQSPKYLFRKEGQNVTLSCEQNLNHDAMYWYRQDPGQGLRLIYYSQIVNDFQKGDIAEGYSVSREKKESFPLTVTSAQKNPTAFYLCASSDRVYETQYFGPGTRLLVL.

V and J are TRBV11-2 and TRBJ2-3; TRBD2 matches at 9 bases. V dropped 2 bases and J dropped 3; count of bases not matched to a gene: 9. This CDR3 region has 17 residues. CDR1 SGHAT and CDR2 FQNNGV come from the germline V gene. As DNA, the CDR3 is TGTGCCAGCAGCTTATATCCCTCTAGCGGGAAGACAGATACGCAGTATTTT. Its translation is CASSLYPSSGKTDTQYF.

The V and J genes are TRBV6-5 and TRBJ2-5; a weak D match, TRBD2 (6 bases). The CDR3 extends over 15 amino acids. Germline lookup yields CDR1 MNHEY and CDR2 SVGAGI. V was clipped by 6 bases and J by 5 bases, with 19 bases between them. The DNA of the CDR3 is TGTGCCAGCAGCCTTACCGGGACGGGAGAGGAGACCCAGTACTTC. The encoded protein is CASSLTGTGEETQYF.

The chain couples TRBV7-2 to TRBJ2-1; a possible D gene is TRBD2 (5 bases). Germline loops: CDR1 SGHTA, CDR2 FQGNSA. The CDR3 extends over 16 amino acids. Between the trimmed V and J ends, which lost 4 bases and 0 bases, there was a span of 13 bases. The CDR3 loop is CASSSLARSSYNEQFF. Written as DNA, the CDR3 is TGTGCCAGCAGCTCCTTAGCGAGGAGCTCCTACAATGAGCAGTTCTTC.

Written as DNA, the CDR3 is TGTGCCAGCAGTCCGACAGGGGGCGATCCGGTGCAAGAGACCCAGTACTTC. It specifies CASSPTGGDPVQETQYF. The rearrangement joins TRBV27 to TRBJ2-5, with 10 bases identical to TRBD1. CDR3 length: 17 residues. J lost 2 bases, V lost 5 bases, and 11 bases had no gene match. Germline values: CDR1 MNHEY, CDR2 SMNVEV (reference sequence).

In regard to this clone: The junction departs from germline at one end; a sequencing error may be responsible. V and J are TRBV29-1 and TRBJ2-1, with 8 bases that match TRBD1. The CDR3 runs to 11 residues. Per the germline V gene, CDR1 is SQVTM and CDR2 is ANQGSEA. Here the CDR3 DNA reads TGCAGCGTTTCCCCAGGGGGCCCCTGCGTCTTC. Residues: CSVSPGGPCVF.

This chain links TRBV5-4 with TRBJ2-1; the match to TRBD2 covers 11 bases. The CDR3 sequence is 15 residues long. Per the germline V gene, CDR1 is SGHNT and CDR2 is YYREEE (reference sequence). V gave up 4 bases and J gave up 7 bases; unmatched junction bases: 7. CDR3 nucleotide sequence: TGTGCCAGCAGCCTTTTAGCGGGGGGGCCGAATGAGCAGTTCTTC. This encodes CASSLLAGGPNEQFF.

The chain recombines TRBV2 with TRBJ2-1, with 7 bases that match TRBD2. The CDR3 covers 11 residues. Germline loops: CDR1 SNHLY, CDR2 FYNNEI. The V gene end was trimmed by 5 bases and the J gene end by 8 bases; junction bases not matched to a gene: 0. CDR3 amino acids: CASSTSDEQFF. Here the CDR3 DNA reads TGTGCCAGCAGTACTAGCGATGAGCAGTTCTTC.

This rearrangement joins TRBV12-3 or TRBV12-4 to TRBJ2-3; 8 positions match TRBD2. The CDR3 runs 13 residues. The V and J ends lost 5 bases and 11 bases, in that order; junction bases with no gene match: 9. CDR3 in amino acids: CASSLGGGRGQYF. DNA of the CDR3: TGTGCCAGCAGTCTCGGGGGGGGCCGGGGGCAGTATTTT.

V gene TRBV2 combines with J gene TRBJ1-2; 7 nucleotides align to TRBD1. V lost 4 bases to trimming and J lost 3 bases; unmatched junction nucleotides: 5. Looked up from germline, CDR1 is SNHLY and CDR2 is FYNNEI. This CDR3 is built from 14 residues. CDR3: CASSGQGGDYGYTF. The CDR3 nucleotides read TGTGCCAGCAGTGGGCAAGGGGGCGACTATGGCTACACCTTC. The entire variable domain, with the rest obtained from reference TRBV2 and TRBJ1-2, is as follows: EPEVTQTPSHQVTQMGQEVILRCVPISNHLYFYWYRQILGQKVEFLVSFYNNEISEKSEIFDDQFSVERPDGSNFTLKIRSTKLEDSAMYFCASSGQGGDYGYTFGSGTRLTVV.

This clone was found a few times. CDR3 region: CASSLWQGNQPQHF. CDR3 in DNA: TGTGCCAGCAGTCTTTGGCAGGGGAATCAGCCCCAGCATTTT. V and J are TRBV6-5 and TRBJ1-5; D might be TRBD1 (6 bases). Germline lookup yields CDR1 MNHEY and CDR2 SVGAGI. Trimming left V 5 bases short and J 4 bases short, with 12 bases between. The CDR3 contains 14 residues.

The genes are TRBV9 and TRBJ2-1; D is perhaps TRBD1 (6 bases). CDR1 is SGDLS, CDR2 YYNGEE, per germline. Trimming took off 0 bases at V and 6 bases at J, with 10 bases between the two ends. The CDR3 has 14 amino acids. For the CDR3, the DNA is TGTGCCAGCAGCGTAGGGGACAACGGCAATGAGCAGTTCTTC. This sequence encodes CASSVGDNGNEQFF.

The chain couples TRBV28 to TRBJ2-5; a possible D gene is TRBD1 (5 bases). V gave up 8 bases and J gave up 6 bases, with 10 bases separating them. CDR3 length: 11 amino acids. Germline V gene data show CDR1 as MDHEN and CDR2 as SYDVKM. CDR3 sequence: CASHGAKTQYF. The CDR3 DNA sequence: TGTGCCAGCCATGGGGCTAAGACCCAGTACTTC.

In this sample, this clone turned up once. CDR3 nucleotide sequence: TGTGCCAGCAGCTTCTCCTTTGAGGCCCTCCACTTT. The encoded protein is CASSFSFEALHF. The chain couples TRBV7-2 to TRBJ1-6; D ambiguous. The CDR3 is made up of 12 amino acids. The germline V gene has CDR1 SGHTA and CDR2 FQGNSA. Trimming removed 3 bases from V and 14 bases from J, with 11 bases in between.

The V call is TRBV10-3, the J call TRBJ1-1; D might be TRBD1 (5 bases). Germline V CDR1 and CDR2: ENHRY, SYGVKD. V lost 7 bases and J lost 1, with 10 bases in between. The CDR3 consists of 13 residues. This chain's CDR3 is CAIKGRENTEAFF. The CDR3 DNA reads TGTGCCATCAAGGGCAGGGAGAACACTGAAGCTTTCTTT.

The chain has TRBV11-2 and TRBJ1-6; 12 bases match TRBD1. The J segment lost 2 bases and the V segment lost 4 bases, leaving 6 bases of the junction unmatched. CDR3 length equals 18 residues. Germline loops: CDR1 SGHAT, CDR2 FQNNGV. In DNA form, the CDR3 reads TGTGCCAGCAGCTACGGGACAGGGGGCATCCCCTATAATTCACCCCTCCACTTT. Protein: CASSYGTGGIPYNSPLHF.

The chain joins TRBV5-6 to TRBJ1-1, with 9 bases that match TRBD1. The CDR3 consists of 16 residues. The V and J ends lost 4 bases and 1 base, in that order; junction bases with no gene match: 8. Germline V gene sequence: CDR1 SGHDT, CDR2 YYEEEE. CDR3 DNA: TGTGCCAGCAGCCCAGGGACAGGGAGCCGGAACACTGAAGCTTTCTTT. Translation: CASSPGTGSRNTEAFF.

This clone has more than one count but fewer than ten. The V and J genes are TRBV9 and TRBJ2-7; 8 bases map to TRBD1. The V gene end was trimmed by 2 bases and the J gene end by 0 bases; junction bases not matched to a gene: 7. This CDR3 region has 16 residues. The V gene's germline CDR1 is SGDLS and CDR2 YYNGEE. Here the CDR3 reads CASSVQTGGSSYEQYF. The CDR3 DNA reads TGTGCCAGCAGCGTCCAAACAGGGGGGAGCTCCTACGAGCAGTACTTC.

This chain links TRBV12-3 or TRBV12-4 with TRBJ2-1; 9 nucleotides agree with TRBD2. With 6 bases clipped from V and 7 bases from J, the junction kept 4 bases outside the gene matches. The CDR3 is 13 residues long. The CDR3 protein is CASRKAGGNEQFF. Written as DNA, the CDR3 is TGTGCCAGCAGAAAGGCGGGGGGGAATGAGCAGTTCTTC.

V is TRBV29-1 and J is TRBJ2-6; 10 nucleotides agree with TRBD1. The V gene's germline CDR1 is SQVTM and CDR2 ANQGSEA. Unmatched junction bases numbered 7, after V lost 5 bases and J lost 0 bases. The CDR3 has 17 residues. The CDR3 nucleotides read TGCAGCGTTCCAAGACAGGGGGCCCACTCTGGGGCCAACGTCCTGACTTTC. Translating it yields CSVPRQGAHSGANVLTF.

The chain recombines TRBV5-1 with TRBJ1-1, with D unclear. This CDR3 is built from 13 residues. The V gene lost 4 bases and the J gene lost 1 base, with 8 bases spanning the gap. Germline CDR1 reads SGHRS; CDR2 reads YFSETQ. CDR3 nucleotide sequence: TGCGCCAGCAGCGCAACATCGAACACTGAAGCTTTCTTT. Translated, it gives CASSATSNTEAFF.

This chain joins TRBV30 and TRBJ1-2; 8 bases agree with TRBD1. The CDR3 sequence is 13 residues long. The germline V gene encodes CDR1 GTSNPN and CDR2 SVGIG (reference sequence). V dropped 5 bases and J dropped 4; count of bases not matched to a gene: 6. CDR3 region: CAWDWTGTYGYTF. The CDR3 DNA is TGTGCCTGGGACTGGACAGGGACCTATGGCTACACCTTC. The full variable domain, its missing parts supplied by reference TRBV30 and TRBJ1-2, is SQTIHQWPATLVQPVGSPLSLECTVEGTSNPNLYWYRQAAGRGLQLLFYSVGIGQISSEVPQNLSASRPQDRQFILSSKKLLLSDSGFYLCAWDWTGTYGYTFGSGTRLTVV.

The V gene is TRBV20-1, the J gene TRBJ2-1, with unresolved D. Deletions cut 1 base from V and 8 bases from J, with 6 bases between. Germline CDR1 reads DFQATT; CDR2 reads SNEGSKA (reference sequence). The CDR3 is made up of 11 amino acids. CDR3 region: CSARGLDEQFF. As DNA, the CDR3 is TGCAGTGCTAGAGGTTTAGATGAGCAGTTCTTC.

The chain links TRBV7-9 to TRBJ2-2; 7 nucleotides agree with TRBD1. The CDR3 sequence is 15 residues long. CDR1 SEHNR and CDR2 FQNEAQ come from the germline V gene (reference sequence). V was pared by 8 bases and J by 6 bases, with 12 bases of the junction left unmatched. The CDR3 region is CASCLQTTGAGELFF. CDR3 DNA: TGTGCCAGCTGCCTCCAGACCACAGGGGCCGGGGAGCTGTTTTTT.